These 9 T cell receptor beta chains were all obtained from the same sample, sequenced in a study of T cells in Graves' hyperthyroidism and ophthalmopathy. Template material for amplifying TCR beta CDR3 regions consisted of RNA transcripts. First-round RT-PCR of the TCR CDR3 relied on the HTBI primer set. TCRdb fed the multiplex PCR reads into MiXCR, producing one record per CDR3 protein. Among over 450,000 distinct CDR3 sequences listed, 15% to 20% were seen once. The sequencing input was blood. The receptor source for this set is a woman younger than 35 with Graves' ophthalmopathy.

The sample holds many counts of this clonotype. This chain uses TRBV20-1 with TRBJ2-7; tentatively, D is TRBD1 or TRBD2 (5 bases each). Trimming took off 6 bases at V and 2 bases at J, with 17 bases between the two ends. The CDR3 totals 14 residues. Germline V gene lookup returns CDR1 DFQATT and CDR2 SNEGSKA (reference sequence). The CDR3 bases are TGCAGTGCAATTATCCGGGACGGGGCCTACGAGCAGTACTTC. It translates to CSAIIRDGAYEQYF.

This chain links TRBV3-1 with TRBJ1-5, with no clear D. Germline V gene sequence: CDR1 LGHDT, CDR2 YNNKEL (reference sequence). V was shortened by 0 bases and J by 1 base, with 7 bases between the two germline ends. The CDR3 totals 15 residues. CDR3 nucleotide sequence: TGTGCCAGCAGCCAAGAAGGGCGGAGCAATCAGCCCCAGCATTTT. Protein: CASSQEGRSNQPQHF.

There are many counts of this clonotype. The J gene is TRBJ2-7, the V gene TRBV15, with D possibly TRBD1 on 5 matching bases. Trimming took off 0 bases at V and 3 bases at J, with 15 bases between the two ends. Germline CDR1 and CDR2: LNHNV and YYDKDF (reference sequence). There are 16 residues in the CDR3. The CDR3 region is CATSRDGQGQDYEQYF. The CDR3 DNA sequence: TGTGCCACCAGCAGAGATGGGCAGGGCCAGGACTACGAGCAGTACTTC.

This clonotype was observed a handful of times. V is TRBV7-2 and J is TRBJ1-1; 7 bases map to TRBD1. Germline V CDR1 and CDR2: SGHTA, FQGNSA. Germline trimming cut 7 bases from V and 1 base from J; bases unmatched to any gene: 9. The CDR3 loop spans 15 amino acids. The CDR3 here is CASTTQGVTNTEAFF. CDR3 coding DNA: TGTGCCAGCACCACTCAGGGGGTGACGAACACTGAAGCTTTCTTT.

The V call is TRBV7-9, the J call TRBJ2-7; 7 nucleotides agree with TRBD1. The CDR3 loop spans 15 amino acids. Germline V CDR1 and CDR2: SEHNR, FQNEAQ (reference sequence). With 2 bases clipped from V and 1 base from J, the junction kept 5 bases outside the gene matches. In DNA form, the CDR3 reads TGTGCCAGCAGCTTATTCCGGGACAGTTCCTACGAGCAGTACTTC. Residues: CASSLFRDSSYEQYF.

Only a few counts were recorded for this clonotype. V gene TRBV20-1 combines with J gene TRBJ2-7; D possibly uses TRBD1 or TRBD2 (5 bases each). V was shortened by 7 bases and J by 0 bases, with 25 bases between the two germline ends. CDR1 DFQATT and CDR2 SNEGSKA come from the germline V gene (reference sequence). CDR3 length equals 17 residues. CDR3 sequence: CSVQMGPGKTSSYEQYF. The DNA for the CDR3 is TGCAGTGTTCAGATGGGGCCGGGGAAGACCAGCTCCTACGAGCAGTACTTC.

As to this clonotype: A much larger clone is a single base away; this may be a read error. The chain has TRBV7-2 and TRBJ1-3; D gene ambiguous. V lost 7 bases and J lost 1, with 23 bases in between. The CDR3 loop spans 18 amino acids. CDR1 SGHTA and CDR2 FQGNSA come from the germline V gene. CDR3 nucleotides: TGTGCCAGCAACTCCTTTTACCGGGAGGGCCCTTCTGGAAACACCATATATTTT. Its protein product is CASNSFYREGPSGNTIYF.

This clonotype was found many times. The chain uses TRBV7-2 and TRBJ2-5; a weak D match, TRBD2 (6 bases). CDR3 size: 14 residues. V lost 5 bases and J 3 bases, leaving 13 bases between the germline ends. CDR1 is SGHTA, CDR2 FQGNSA, per germline. CDR3 coding DNA: TGTGCCAGCAGCCGGGGACTGAGCGAAGAGACCCAGTACTTC. Amino acids: CASSRGLSEETQYF.

The table lists this clonotype with a few counts. The chain recombines TRBV6-1 with TRBJ2-3; no firm D call. The V end lost 4 bases, the J end lost 1 base, and 9 bases lay between the germline ends. Germline CDR1 and CDR2: MNHNS and SASEGT. The CDR3 has 14 residues. CDR3 in DNA: TGTGCCAGCAGTGCCGGACGAGGCACAGATACGCAGTATTTT. Its translation is CASSAGRGTDTQYF.